What follows describes a single TCR beta chain. Antigen specificity is unknown. Assay: immunoSEQ multiplex PCR; the TCRdb copy retains only in-frame clones and omits some. This table has 35,000 to 45,000 clones, 85% to 90% appearing once. These data originate in a study of a mutant IDH1 vaccine in newly diagnosed glioma. Study as a whole: Treated patients, averaging roughly 44 years, were 62.5% male and about 38% female.

Findings of the study overall: Variations in leading peripheral T cell clonotypes appeared to have no connection with pseudoprogression.

The time point is: week 35, safety follow-up. Every vaccination contained 300 ug of the mutant IDH1 20-mer peptide and was paired with topical imiquimod. The CDR3 length is 17 residues. Trimming cost V 5 bases and J 5 bases; bases outside gene matches: 17. The germline V gene has CDR1 SGHDT and CDR2 YYEEEE. The receptor was isolated from a man in his forties or fifties with glioma. The sample here was PBMCs, taken from a glioma patient whose treatment included an IDH1 peptide vaccine. The chain links TRBV5-6 to TRBJ2-5, with 8 bases matching TRBD2. The CDR3 is CASSPSWRGALGETQYF. As DNA, the CDR3 is TGTGCCAGCAGTCCCTCTTGGCGGGGGGCTCTCGGGGAGACCCAGTACTTC.